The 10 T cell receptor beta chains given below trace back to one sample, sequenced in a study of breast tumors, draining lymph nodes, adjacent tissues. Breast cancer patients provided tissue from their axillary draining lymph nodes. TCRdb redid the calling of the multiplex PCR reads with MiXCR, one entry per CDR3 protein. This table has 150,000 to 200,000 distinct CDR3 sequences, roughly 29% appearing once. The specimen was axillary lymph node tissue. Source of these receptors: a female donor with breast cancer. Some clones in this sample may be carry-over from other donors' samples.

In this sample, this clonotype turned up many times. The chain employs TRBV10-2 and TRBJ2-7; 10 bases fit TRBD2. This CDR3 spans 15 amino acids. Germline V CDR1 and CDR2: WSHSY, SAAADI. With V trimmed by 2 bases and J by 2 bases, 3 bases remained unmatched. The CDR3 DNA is TGCGCCAGCAGTGAGATACTAGCGGGGACCTACGAGCAGTACTTC. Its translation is CASSEILAGTYEQYF.

The CDR3 coding sequence is TGTGCCAGCAGCTCCCTCGGGGCCGGCTCGGGCACACCCCTCCACTTT. This translates into CASSSLGAGSGTPLHF. V usage is TRBV7-9 and J usage is TRBJ1-6; weak D call: TRBD1 (5 bases). CDR1 SEHNR and CDR2 FQNEAQ come from the germline V gene (reference sequence). V was trimmed by 4 bases and J by 11 bases, leaving 21 bases between them. There are 16 residues in the CDR3.

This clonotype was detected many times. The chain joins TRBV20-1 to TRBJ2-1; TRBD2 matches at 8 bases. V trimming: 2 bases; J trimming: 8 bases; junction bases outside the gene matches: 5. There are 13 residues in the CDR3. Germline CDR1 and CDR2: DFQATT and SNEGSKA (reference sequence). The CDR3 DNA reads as TGCAGTGCTAGAAAAGTAGCGGGATATGAGCAGTTCTTC. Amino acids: CSARKVAGYEQFF.

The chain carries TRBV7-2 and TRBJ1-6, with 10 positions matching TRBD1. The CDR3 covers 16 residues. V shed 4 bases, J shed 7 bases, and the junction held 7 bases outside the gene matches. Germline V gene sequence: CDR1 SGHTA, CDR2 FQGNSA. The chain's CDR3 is CASSSLAGQGNSPLHF. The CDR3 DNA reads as TGTGCCAGCAGCTCACTAGCGGGACAGGGGAATTCACCCCTCCACTTT.

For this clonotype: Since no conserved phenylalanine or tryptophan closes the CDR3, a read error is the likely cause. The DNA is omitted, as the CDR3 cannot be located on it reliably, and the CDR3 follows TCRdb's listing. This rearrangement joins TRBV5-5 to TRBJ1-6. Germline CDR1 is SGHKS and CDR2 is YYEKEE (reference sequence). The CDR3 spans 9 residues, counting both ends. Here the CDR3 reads CASSHRLPD.

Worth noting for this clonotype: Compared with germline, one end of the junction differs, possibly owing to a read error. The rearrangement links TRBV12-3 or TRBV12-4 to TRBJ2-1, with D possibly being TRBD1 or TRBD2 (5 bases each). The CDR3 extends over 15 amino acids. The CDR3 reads CASSPSGLTYDEQFF. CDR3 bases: TGTGCCAGCAGCCCCTCGGGGCTCACCTACGATGAGCAGTTCTTC.

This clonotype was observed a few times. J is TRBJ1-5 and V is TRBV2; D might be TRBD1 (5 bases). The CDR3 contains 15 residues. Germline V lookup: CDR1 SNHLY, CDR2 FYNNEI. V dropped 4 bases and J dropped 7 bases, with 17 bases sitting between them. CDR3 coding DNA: TGTGCCAGCAGTGCGGGTGGCAGGGAGGGACAGCCCCAGCATTTT. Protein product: CASSAGGREGQPQHF.

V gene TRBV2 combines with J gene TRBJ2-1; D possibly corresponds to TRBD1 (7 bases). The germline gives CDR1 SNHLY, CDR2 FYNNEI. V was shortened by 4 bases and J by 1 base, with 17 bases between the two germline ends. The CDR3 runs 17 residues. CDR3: CASSARGRDGSYNEQFF. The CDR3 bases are TGTGCCAGCAGTGCTAGGGGGCGGGACGGTTCCTACAATGAGCAGTTCTTC.

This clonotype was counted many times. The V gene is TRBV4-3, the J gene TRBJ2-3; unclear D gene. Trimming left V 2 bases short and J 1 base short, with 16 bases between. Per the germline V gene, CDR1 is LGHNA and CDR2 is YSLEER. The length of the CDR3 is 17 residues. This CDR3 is CASSQPPPKDGTDTQYF. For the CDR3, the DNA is TGCGCCAGCAGCCAACCCCCCCCCAAGGATGGCACAGATACGCAGTATTTT.

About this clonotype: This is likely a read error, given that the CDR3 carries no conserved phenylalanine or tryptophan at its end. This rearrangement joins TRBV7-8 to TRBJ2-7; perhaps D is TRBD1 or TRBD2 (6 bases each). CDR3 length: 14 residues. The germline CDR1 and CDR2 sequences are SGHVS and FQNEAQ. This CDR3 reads CASNLAGGPYEQYL. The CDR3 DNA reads TGTGCCAGCAACTTAGCCGGGGGCCCCTACGAGCAGTACCTC.